Included here is one T cell receptor beta chain sequence, with context. Its cognate antigen has yet to be identified. No much larger clone exists at a distance of one base, and base qualities are not known. Libraries were made using 5' RACE. Sequencer: Illumina HiSeq 2500. A second PCR of about 6 to 11 cycles was performed with a sample-barcoded 5' primer and a J-beta primer mix. Each TCR beta cDNA molecule received a unique molecular identifier from a template-switch 5' adaptor carrying 12 random nucleotides. Each sample yielded at least 3 million CDR3-containing paired-end reads. First-strand cDNA synthesis was performed from all RNA using the Mint cDNA synthesis kit, with priming by a TRBC-specific oligonucleotide. Following uracil-DNA glycosylase treatment, a first 18-cycle PCR with universal primers M1SS and BC2_uni_R was performed on all cDNA. The original methods were these. For normalization, 1 million high-quality reads were randomly selected from each sample, with every read carrying a distinct molecular identifier. Instead of being binned into consensus sequences, reads that shared molecular identifiers were thrown out. CDR3 identification, clonotype clustering and error correction used MiTCR with a Q25 quality threshold and the strictest error-elimination algorithm. A nonparametric unseen species model using Euler transformation provided a lower-bound estimate of total TCR beta diversity. TCRdb cleaned the public reads at Q25 with fastp, built clones with MiXCR and kept in-frame beta chains. Each entry is one CDR3 protein sequence, shown with its most common DNA and genes. TCRdb's processing, not the authors', yielded these V and J calls. Present in this sample are some 1 million distinct CDR3 sequences, over 35% of which were seen just once. Of the sample, about 20% is held by the ten largest clones.

This entry belongs to a study of blood T cells in healthy people across ages (dated by TCRdb to 2013 to 2016). For context, the study as a whole: In model experiments, roughly one uniquely barcoded TCR beta cDNA molecule per two T cells was captured by template switching. To avoid experimental bias, donors of different ages were randomly spread across the sequencing lanes. The donors were split into four age groups: young (average around 17 years), middle-aged (about 40), aged (62) and long-lived (over 75). Using deep sequencing normalized with unique cDNA molecular identifiers, the study measured how TCR beta repertoire diversity changes with age. For two donors (one aged 18 to 30 and one aged 80 or older), the study analyzed two additional independent replicas of 1 million unique cDNA reads from the same blood draw.

Overall results and qualifications from the work: Because the CMV infection status of the donors was unknown, age-related changes in expanded clonotypes may potentially have been confounded. Total diversity estimates from one million sequenced T cells were considered lower bounds and underestimates. Because profiling used bulk unsorted PBMCs, naive and antigen-experienced compartments could not be compared conclusively. Compared with the aged group, more naive CD4+ T cells, fewer expanded clones and increased TCR diversity were shown by the long-lived group, suggesting age selection. The percentage of naive T cells measured by flow cytometry correlated strongly with observed TCR beta diversity. As age increased, observed TCR beta diversity per million T cells dropped in a roughly linear way, and a significant reduction was already evident by age roughly 36.

The roughly 39 donors, aged about 6 to 95 years, were systemically healthy Caucasian individuals from Russia. Ten milliliters of peripheral blood were collected from each donor into EDTA-treated Vacutainer tubes. Ficoll-Paque density-gradient centrifugation was used to isolate PBMCs, with at least 7 million per sample. Trizol reagent was used to extract total RNA from PBMCs, with at least 5.5 micrograms per sample. For every donor, an aliquot of PBMCs went through flow cytometry to measure the percentages of naive CD45RAhigh/CD27high T cells. Its CDR3 holds 14 amino acids, cysteine through phenylalanine. Only the CDR3 region is kept as DNA, spanning 42 bases read in frame from base 1. For this chain, trimming is 7 bases at the V end and 2 bases at the J end, and the number of junction bases without a gene match is 5. The germline V gene encodes CDR1 SGHRS and CDR2 YFSETQ.

The chain employs TRBV5-1 and TRBJ2-1; 8 bases in the junction line up with TRBD2. The material sequenced was blood. This receptor was taken from a woman aged 55-75 years in good health. The CDR3 region: CASGLSGTYNEQFF. At the DNA level, the sequence is TGCGCCAGCGGACTTAGCGGGACCTACAATGAGCAGTTCTTC.